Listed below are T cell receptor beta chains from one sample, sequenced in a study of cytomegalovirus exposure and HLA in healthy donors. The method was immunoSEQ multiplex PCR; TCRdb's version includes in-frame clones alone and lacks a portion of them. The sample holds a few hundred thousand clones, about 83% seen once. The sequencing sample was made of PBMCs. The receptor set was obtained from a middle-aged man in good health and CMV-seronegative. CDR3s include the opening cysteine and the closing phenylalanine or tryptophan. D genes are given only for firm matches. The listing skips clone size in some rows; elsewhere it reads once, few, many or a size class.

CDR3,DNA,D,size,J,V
CASSVGRLPSPFNYGYTF,TGTGCCAGCAGCGTAGGCAGGCTCCCTTCGCCTTTTAACTATGGCTACACCTTC,-,-,TRBJ1-2,TRBV9
CASRRQGDSNQPQHF,TGTGCCAGTAGAAGACAGGGGGATTCCAATCAGCCCCAGCATTTT,TRBD1,-,TRBJ1-5,TRBV19
CSVVGLAGRETQYF,TGCAGCGTTGTAGGGCTAGCGGGACGCGAGACCCAGTACTTC,TRBD2,-,TRBJ2-5,TRBV29-1
CASSLSGRASYEQYF,TGTGCCAGCAGTTTGTCAGGGCGAGCCTCCTACGAGCAGTACTTC,-,many,TRBJ2-7,TRBV27
CASTWVAKGSSYNEQFF,TGTGCCAGCACCTGGGTAGCAAAAGGGAGCTCCTACAATGAGCAGTTCTTC,-,-,TRBJ2-1,TRBV7-9
CAISGTGLSYNEQFF,TGTGCCATCAGTGGGACAGGGTTAAGCTACAATGAGCAGTTCTTC,TRBD1,-,TRBJ2-1,TRBV10-3
CASSRDSVYGYTF,TGTGCCAGCAGCAGGGACAGCGTCTATGGCTACACCTTC,TRBD1,once,TRBJ1-2,TRBV5-4
CASSQDAGDGTEAFF,TGCGCCAGCAGCCAAGATGCCGGGGATGGGACTGAAGCTTTCTTT,-,-,TRBJ1-1,TRBV4-3
CSATGTVYEQYF,TGCAGCGCTACCGGGACAGTCTACGAGCAGTACTTC,TRBD1,-,TRBJ2-7,TRBV29-1
CASSLGQGNQPQHF,TGTGCCAGCAGCTTGGGACAGGGCAATCAGCCCCAGCATTTT,TRBD1,-,TRBJ1-5,TRBV13
CSVEAGQGAGELFF,TGCAGCGTTGAAGCGGGACAGGGGGCCGGGGAGCTGTTTTTT,TRBD1,-,TRBJ2-2,TRBV29-1
CASIPPTPFTEAFF,TGTGCCAGTATCCCCCCGACACCCTTCACTGAAGCTTTCTTT,-,-,TRBJ1-1,TRBV19
CATSRDRGSRAGELFF,TGTGCCACCAGCAGAGACAGGGGTTCGAGGGCCGGGGAGCTGTTTTTT,-,-,TRBJ2-2,TRBV15
CASSQGTGGFYGYTF,TGCGCCAGCAGCCAAGGGACAGGGGGCTTCTATGGCTACACCTTC,TRBD1,-,TRBJ1-2,TRBV4-1
CASSLGLASTDTQYF,TGTGCCAGCAGCTTGGGACTAGCTAGCACAGATACGCAGTATTTT,TRBD2,once,TRBJ2-3,TRBV9
CSVEGSARNTEAFF,TGCAGCGTTGAAGGGTCCGCCAGGAACACTGAAGCTTTCTTT,-,-,TRBJ1-1,TRBV29-1
CASSRDREEKLFF,TGTGCCAGCAGCCGGGACAGGGAAGAAAAACTGTTTTTT,TRBD1,few,TRBJ1-4,TRBV7-9
CASSQWTSGRDGELFF,TGTGCCAGCAGCCAGTGGACTAGCGGGAGGGACGGGGAGCTGTTTTTT,TRBD2,-,TRBJ2-2,TRBV2
CASSQRGEQYF,TGTGCCAGCAGCCAACGAGGGGAGCAGTACTTC,-,-,TRBJ2-7,TRBV4-2
CAISQRQGIDGYTF,TGTGCCATCAGCCAGCGACAGGGAATCGATGGCTACACCTTC,TRBD1,-,TRBJ1-2,TRBV10-3
CASSEGTSGRDTQYF,TGTGCCAGCAGTGAGGGGACTAGCGGGAGAGATACGCAGTATTTT,TRBD2,-,TRBJ2-3,TRBV5-4
CASSVGSTDYGYTF,TGTGCCAGCAGCGTAGGCTCCACGGACTATGGCTACACCTTC,-,-,TRBJ1-2,TRBV9
CASSKRGQLNTEAFF,TGTGCCAGCAGCAAGAGAGGACAGCTGAACACTGAAGCTTTCTTT,-,-,TRBJ1-1,TRBV11-3
CASSLGVGSGQPQHF,TGCGCCAGCAGCTTGGGTGTAGGGTCGGGGCAGCCCCAGCATTTT,-,-,TRBJ1-5,TRBV5-1
CASSPGTDRGQPQHF,TGTGCCAGCAGCCCCGGGACGGACAGAGGACAGCCCCAGCATTTT,-,-,TRBJ1-5,TRBV6-6
CASSLGGVSREQFF,TGCGCCAGCAGCTTGGGGGGGGTTAGTCGGGAGCAGTTCTTC,-,-,TRBJ2-1,TRBV5-1
CASSYSWPPPGELFF,TGTGCCAGCAGTTACTCTTGGCCTCCACCCGGGGAGCTGTTTTTT,-,-,TRBJ2-2,TRBV6-5
CASSLQGAGETQYF,TGCGCCAGCAGCCTACAGGGGGCAGGGGAGACCCAGTACTTC,TRBD1,few,TRBJ2-5,TRBV4-1
CASSVADSGKGQFF,TGTGCCAGCAGCGTAGCGGATAGCGGCAAGGGGCAGTTCTTC,-,few,TRBJ2-1,TRBV9
CASSSPGHRWNTEAFF,TGTGCCAGCAGCTCTCCGGGACATCGCTGGAACACTGAAGCTTTCTTT,-,-,TRBJ1-1,TRBV5-8
CSVRENTEAFF,TGCAGTGTCAGGGAGAACACTGAAGCTTTCTTT,-,-,TRBJ1-1,TRBV20-1
CASRPFPGQGLTEAFF,TGCGCCAGCAGGCCTTTTCCGGGACAGGGTCTCACTGAAGCTTTCTTT,TRBD1,few,TRBJ1-1,TRBV5-1
CAIRALSQATNTEAFF,TGTGCCATCAGAGCTCTCTCACAGGCGACGAACACTGAAGCTTTCTTT,-,-,TRBJ1-1,TRBV10-3